The 2 T cell receptor beta chains below all came from one sample that was sequenced in a study of blood T cell repertoires in COVID-19. TCRdb's table, derived via immunoSEQ multiplex PCR, lists solely in-frame clones and lacks some. The data show around 100,000 clones, less than 90% seen once. What was sequenced was peripheral blood. All receptors come from a human donor in a cohort sampled during active COVID-19.

CDR3 sequence reads: CASSPNGNAYEQYF. CDR3 coding DNA: TGTGCCAGCAGCCCCAACGGGAATGCCTACGAGCAGTACTTC. The chain employs TRBV9 and TRBJ2-7; a weak D match, TRBD2 (5 bases). Germline-derived CDR1 and CDR2 are SGDLS and YYNGEE. This CDR3 spans 14 amino acids. Trimming shortened V by 4 bases and J by 2 bases, and 13 bases separated the two germline ends.

The chain carries TRBV6-2 or TRBV6-3 and TRBJ2-1; 14 bases map to TRBD2. This CDR3 is 18 amino acids long. The ends lost 3 bases at V and 3 bases at J; junction bases unmatched: 7. The germline gives CDR1 MNHEY, CDR2 SVGEGT. CDR3 nucleotides: TGTGCCAGCAGTTATCTGGGACTAGCGGGAGTAATCTACAATGAGCAGTTCTTC. The encoded protein is CASSYLGLAGVIYNEQFF.